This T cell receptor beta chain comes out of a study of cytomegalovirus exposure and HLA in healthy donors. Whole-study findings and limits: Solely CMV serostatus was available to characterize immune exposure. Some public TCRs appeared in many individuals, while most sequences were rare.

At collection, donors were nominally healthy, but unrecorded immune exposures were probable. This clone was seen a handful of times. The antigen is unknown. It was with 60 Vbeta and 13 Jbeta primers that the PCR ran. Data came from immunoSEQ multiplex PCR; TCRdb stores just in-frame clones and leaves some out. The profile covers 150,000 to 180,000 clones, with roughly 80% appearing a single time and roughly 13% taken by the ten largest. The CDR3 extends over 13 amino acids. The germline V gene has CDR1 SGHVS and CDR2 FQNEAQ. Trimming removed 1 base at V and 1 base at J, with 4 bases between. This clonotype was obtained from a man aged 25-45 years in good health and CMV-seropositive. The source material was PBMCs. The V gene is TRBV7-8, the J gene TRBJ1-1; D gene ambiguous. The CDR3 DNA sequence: TGTGCCAGCAGCTTAGAGAGGAACACTGAAGCTTTCTTT. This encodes CASSLERNTEAFF. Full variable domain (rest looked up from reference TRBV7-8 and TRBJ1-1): GAGVSQSPRYKVAKRGQDVALRCDPISGHVSLFWYQQALGQGPEFLTYFQNEAQLDKSGLPSDRFFAERPEGSVSTLKIQRTQQEDSAVYLCASSLERNTEAFFGQGTRLTVV.